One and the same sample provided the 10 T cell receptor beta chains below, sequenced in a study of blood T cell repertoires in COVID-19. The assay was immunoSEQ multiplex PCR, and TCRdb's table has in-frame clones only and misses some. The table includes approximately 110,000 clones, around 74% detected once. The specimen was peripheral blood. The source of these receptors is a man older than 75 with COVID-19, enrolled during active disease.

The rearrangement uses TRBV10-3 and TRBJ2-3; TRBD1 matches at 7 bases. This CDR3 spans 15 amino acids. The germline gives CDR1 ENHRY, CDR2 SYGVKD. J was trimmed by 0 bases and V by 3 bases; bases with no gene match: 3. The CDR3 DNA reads TGTGCCATCAGTGATACAGGGGAGAGCACAGATACGCAGTATTTT. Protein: CAISDTGESTDTQYF.

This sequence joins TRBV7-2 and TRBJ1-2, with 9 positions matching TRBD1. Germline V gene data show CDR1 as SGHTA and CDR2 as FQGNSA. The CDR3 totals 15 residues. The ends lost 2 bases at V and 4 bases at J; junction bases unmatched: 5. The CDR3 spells CASSLRTGDPYGYTF. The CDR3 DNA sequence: TGTGCCAGCAGCTTAAGGACAGGGGACCCCTATGGCTACACCTTC.

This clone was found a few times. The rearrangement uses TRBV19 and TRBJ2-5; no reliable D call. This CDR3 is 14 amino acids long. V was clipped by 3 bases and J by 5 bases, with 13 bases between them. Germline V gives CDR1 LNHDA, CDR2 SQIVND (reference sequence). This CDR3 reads CASSMRSRQETQYF. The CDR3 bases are TGTGCCAGTAGTATGAGGTCCCGCCAGGAGACCCAGTACTTC.

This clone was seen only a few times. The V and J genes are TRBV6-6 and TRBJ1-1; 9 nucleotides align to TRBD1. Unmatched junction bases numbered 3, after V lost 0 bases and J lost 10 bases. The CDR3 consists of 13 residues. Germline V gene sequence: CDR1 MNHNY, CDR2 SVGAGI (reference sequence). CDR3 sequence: CASSYSRQGVAFF. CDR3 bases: TGTGCCAGCAGTTACTCCCGACAGGGGGTAGCTTTCTTT.

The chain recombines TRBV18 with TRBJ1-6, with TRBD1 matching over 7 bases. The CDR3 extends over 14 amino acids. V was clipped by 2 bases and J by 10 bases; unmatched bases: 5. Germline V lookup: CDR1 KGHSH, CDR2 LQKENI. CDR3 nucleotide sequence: TGTGCCAGCTCACCAAACAGGGGCCAGTCACCCCTCCACTTT. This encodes CASSPNRGQSPLHF.

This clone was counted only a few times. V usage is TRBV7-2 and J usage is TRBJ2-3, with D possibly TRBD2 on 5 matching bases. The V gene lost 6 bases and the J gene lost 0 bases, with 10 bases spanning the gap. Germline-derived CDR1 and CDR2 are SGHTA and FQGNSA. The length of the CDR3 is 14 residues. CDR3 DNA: TGTGCCAGCAGAAAAAGGACTAGCACAGATACGCAGTATTTT. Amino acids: CASRKRTSTDTQYF. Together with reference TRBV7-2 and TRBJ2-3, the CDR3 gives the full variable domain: GAGVSQSPSNKVTEKGKDVELRCDPISGHTALYWYRQSLGQGLEFLIYFQGNSAPDKSGLPSDRFSAERTGGSVSTLTIQRTQQEDSAVYLCASRKRTSTDTQYFGPGTRLTVL.

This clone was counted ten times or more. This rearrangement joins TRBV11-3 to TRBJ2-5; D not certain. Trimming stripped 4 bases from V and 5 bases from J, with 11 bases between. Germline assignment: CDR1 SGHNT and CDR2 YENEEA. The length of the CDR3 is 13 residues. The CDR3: CASSSRSEETQYF. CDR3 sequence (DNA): TGTGCCAGCAGCTCCCGTTCGGAGGAGACCCAGTACTTC.

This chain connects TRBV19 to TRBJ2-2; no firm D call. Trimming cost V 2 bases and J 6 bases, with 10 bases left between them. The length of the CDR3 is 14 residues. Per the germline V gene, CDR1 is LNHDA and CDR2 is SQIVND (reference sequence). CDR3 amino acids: CASSISFEPGELFF. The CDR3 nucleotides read TGTGCCAGTAGTATAAGCTTCGAACCCGGGGAGCTGTTTTTT.

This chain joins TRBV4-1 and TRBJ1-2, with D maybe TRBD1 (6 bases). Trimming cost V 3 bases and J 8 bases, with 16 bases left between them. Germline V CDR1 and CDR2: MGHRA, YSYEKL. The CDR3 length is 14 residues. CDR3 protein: CASSQQQGVGGYTF. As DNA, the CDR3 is TGCGCCAGCAGCCAGCAACAGGGAGTAGGGGGCTACACCTTC.

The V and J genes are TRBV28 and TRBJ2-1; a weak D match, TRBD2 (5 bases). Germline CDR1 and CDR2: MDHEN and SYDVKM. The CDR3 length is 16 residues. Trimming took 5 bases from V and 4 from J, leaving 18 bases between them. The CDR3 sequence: CASSAWTAPDYNEQFF. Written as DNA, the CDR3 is TGTGCCAGCAGTGCTTGGACTGCACCCGATTACAATGAGCAGTTCTTC. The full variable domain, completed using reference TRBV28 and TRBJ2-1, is DVKVTQSSRYLVKRTGEKVFLECVQDMDHENMFWYRQDPGLGLRLIYFSYDVKMKEKGDIPEGYSVSREKKERFSLILESASTNQTSMYLCASSAWTAPDYNEQFFGPGTRLTVL.